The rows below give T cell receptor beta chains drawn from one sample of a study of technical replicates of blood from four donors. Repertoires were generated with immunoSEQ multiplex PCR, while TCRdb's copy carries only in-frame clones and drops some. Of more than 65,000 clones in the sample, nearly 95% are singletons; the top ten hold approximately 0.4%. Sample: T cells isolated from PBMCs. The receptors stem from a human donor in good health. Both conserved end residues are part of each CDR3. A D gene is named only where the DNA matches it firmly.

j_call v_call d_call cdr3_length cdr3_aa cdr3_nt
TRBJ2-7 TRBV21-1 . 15 CASSKIAGGFYEQYF TGTGCCAGCAGCAAAATCGCGGGAGGATTCTACGAGCAGTACTTC
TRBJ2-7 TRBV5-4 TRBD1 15 CASSLPGQGRYEQYF TGTGCCAGCAGCTTGCCGGGACAGGGACGATACGAGCAGTACTTC
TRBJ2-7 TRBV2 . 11 CASTRGNEQYF TGTGCCAGTACGAGGGGGAACGAGCAGTACTTC
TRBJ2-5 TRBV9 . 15 CASSTSGTIKETQYF TGTGCCAGCAGCACCTCCGGGACAATAAAAGAGACCCAGTACTTC
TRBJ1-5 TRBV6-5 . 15 CASSYSFGSNQPQHF TGTGCCAGCAGTTACTCGTTCGGGAGCAATCAGCCCCAGCATTTT
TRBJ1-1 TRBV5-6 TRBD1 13 CASRETGGPEAFF TGTGCCAGCAGGGAAACAGGGGGTCCTGAAGCTTTCTTT
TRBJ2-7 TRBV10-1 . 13 CASSEPRGPEQYF TGCGCCAGCAGTGAGCCCAGGGGTCCCGAGCAGTACTTC
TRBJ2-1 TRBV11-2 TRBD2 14 CASRPSGTYNEQFF TGTGCCAGCAGACCGAGCGGGACCTACAATGAGCAGTTCTTC
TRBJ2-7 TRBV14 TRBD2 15 CASSHRSGRPYEQYF TGTGCCAGCAGCCATCGTAGCGGGAGGCCCTACGAGCAGTACTTC
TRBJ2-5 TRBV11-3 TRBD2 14 CASRLGLAEETQYF TGTGCCAGCAGGTTGGGACTAGCCGAGGAGACCCAGTACTTC
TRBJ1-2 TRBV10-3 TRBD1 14 CAIGNAGTDYGYTF TGTGCCATTGGGAATGCCGGGACAGACTATGGCTACACCTTC
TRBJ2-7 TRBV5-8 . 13 CASSFVQGSEQYF TGTGCCAGCAGCTTTGTACAGGGCTCCGAGCAGTACTTC
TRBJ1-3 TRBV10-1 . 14 CASSAAGSGNTIYF TGCGCCAGCAGTGCGGCGGGGTCTGGAAACACCATATATTTT
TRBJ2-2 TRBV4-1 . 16 CASSQDVGRVYRELFF TGCGCCAGCAGCCAAGATGTCGGCAGGGTATACAGAGAGCTGTTTTTT
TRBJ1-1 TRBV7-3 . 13 CASSFAENTEAFF TGTGCCAGCAGCTTTGCAGAGAACACTGAAGCTTTCTTT
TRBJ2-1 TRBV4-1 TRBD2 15 CASSQLADSGYEQFF TGCGCCAGCAGCCAACTAGCGGATTCTGGCTATGAGCAGTTCTTC
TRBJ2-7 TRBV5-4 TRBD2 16 CASSSASGTSLGEQYF TGTGCCAGCAGCTCCGCCTCCGGGACTAGCTTAGGCGAGCAGTACTTC
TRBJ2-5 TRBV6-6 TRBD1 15 CASSHLDRVLETQYF TGTGCCAGCAGCCACCTTGACAGGGTATTGGAGACCCAGTACTTC
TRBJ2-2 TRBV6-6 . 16 CASSSNGLANTGELFF TGTGCCAGCAGTTCCAACGGACTCGCGAACACCGGGGAGCTGTTTTTT
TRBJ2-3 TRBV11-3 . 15 CASSPMGGATDTQYF TGTGCCAGCAGCCCGATGGGGGGGGCCACAGATACGCAGTATTTT
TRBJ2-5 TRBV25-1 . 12 CASSESRETQYF TGTGCCAGCAGTGAATCCCGAGAGACCCAGTACTTC
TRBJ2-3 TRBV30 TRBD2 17 CAWASGRAKREADTQYF TGTGCCTGGGCTAGCGGGAGGGCCAAGAGGGAGGCGGATACGCAGTATTTT
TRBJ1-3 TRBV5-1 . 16 CASSSEGRLQIDTIYF TGCGCCAGCAGTTCGGAAGGGAGGCTCCAAATAGACACCATATATTTT
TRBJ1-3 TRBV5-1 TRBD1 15 CASSFGQGGGNTIYF TGCGCCAGCAGCTTTGGACAGGGCGGTGGAAACACCATATATTTT
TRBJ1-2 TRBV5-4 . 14 CASSLPGDYYGYTF TGTGCCAGCAGCCTGCCGGGGGATTACTATGGCTACACCTTC
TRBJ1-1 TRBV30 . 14 CAWSVYQGVTEAFF TGTGCCTGGAGTGTATACCAGGGTGTGACTGAAGCTTTCTTT
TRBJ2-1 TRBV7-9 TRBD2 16 CASSLALLLAANEQFF TGTGCCAGCAGCTTAGCGCTTCTGCTAGCGGCCAATGAGCAGTTCTTC
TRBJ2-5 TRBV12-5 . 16 CASGLAPPQYQETQYF TGTGCTAGTGGTTTGGCCCCGCCACAGTACCAAGAGACCCAGTACTTC